The clone carrying this T cell receptor (beta chain) was seen more than once but under ten times. This entry comes from a study of blood T cell repertoires in COVID-19. The CDR3 is 15 amino acids. With 2 bases removed from V and 0 bases from J, the gap between germline ends came to 7 bases. The germline CDR1 and CDR2 sequences are KGHSH and LQKENI. The data were produced by immunoSEQ multiplex PCR, yet TCRdb's version contains in-frame clones alone and is incomplete. The data show around 240,000 clones, about 88% seen once. This chain uses TRBV18 with TRBJ1-4; D is unclear. The sequenced sample was peripheral blood. The origin of this receptor is a man aged 35-49 years with acute or convalescent COVID-19. The CDR3 DNA is TGTGCCAGCTCACCAGGGCTCACAACTAATGAAAAACTGTTTTTT. This gives the protein CASSPGLTTNEKLFF.